This is a list of T cell receptor beta chains from one sample in a study of cytomegalovirus exposure and HLA in healthy donors. Here immunoSEQ multiplex PCR was the method, and the copy in TCRdb shows in-frame clones only, minus some. The sample has approximately 100,000 clones, 60% to 75% seen once. Sequencing used PBMCs. The source of these receptors is a female donor in good health and CMV-seronegative. The CDR3 runs from the conserved cysteine through the conserved F or W. The D gene is left open where the match is weak.

d_call cdr3_length v_call cdr3_aa
NA 13 TRBV18 CASSPEQRNGYTF
NA 13 TRBV7-8 CASSPGSNQPQHF
NA 16 TRBV6-4 CASSDSVGSGLDEQFF
NA 14 TRBV6-1 CASRWDRGDTEAFF
NA 13 TRBV2 CASSGTEGTEAFF
NA 13 TRBV6-1 CASSDRDNSPLHF
NA 16 TRBV5-1 CASSLEGRSAKDGYTF
NA 12 TRBV11-3 CASCRNGHEQFF
TRBD1 14 TRBV5-4 CASNLRGRDTEAFF
NA 14 TRBV5-1 CASSHEGRTDTQYF
NA 14 TRBV5-1 CASCPQGNTGELFF
NA 14 TRBV6-6 CASSYVASTDTQYF
TRBD2 14 TRBV5-4 CASSLASGSETQYF
TRBD2 13 TRBV18 CASSALAEDTQYF
TRBD1 14 TRBV9 CASSTRQGKNIQYF
NA 16 TRBV27 CASSLGAGYAKNIQYF
TRBD1 17 TRBV28 CASSFGGRRGRNQPQHF
TRBD1 14 TRBV19 CASRRQGNTGELFF
TRBD1 17 TRBV4-3 CASSQNIPGQGGEKLFF
NA 14 TRBV5-1 CASSLGQTGNTIYF